Listed below are T cell receptor beta chains from one sample, sequenced in a study of siplizumab effects on memory and regulatory T cells. The repertoire was sequenced with immunoSEQ multiplex PCR; TCRdb's copy has only in-frame clones and lacks some. The sample shows about 63,000 clones, roughly 83% of them seen only once. The source material was memory CD4+ T cells sorted from blood. The receptor set was obtained from a human donor in good health. The CDR3 runs from the conserved cysteine through the conserved F or W. Fields, in order: V gene, CDR3 protein.

TRBV7-9 | CASTPNYGYTF
TRBV28 | CAVGQGAFGYGYTF
TRBV2 | CASSEALTSGWETQYF
TRBV2 | CASTEEPYGYTF
TRBV13 | CASTLSSYNSPLHF
TRBV2 | CASIYDSYGYTF
TRBV6-4 | CASRRTGNTEAFF
TRBV10-3 | CAISPEAGVPGDTQYF
TRBV29-1 | CSVVFARRAGTDQETQYF
TRBV9 | CASSVVAAGEQDTQYF
TRBV29-1 | CSVWTGLAGDNEQFF
TRBV25-1 | CASSAGTGTGYTF
TRBV2 | CASSPLGGNQPQHF
TRBV7-6 | CASSLDGQVLSGYTF
TRBV2 | CASSDWDSYEQYF
TRBV11-3 | CASSLGRMNTEAFF
TRBV4-2 | CASSLYRAGGAYGYTF
TRBV29-1 | CSVSTIGTNQPQHF
TRBV7-9 | CASSLDRQWEQFF
TRBV5-8 | CASSLSYGYTF
TRBV27 | CASSTTGTGGGQPQHF
TRBV6-1 | CAISDDGHYGYTF
TRBV6-1 | CASSDPSRAVGNEQFF
TRBV5-8 | CASSLEHPNEKLFF
TRBV7-3 | CASSSASNNEQFF
TRBV29-1 | CSVEEGAKNIQYF
TRBV19 | CASSGQGESGNTIYF
TRBV2 | CAPLVSGVGSYNEQFF
TRBV6-1 | CASQPGQGGDGYTF
TRBV2 | CASSESDSGVLSPLHF
TRBV11-1 | CASSFSGTMNTGELFF
TRBV9 | CASSVGLAGGDNEQFF
TRBV4-2 | CASSQDRGNTEAFF